The T cell receptor beta chain described here comes from a study of cytomegalovirus exposure and HLA in healthy donors. About the research overall: The 550 to 800 first-cohort repertoires and the 120 or so validation repertoires shared the same platform, a later analysis reported.

Of note for this clone: The antigen is undetermined.

The germline gives CDR1 LNHNV, CDR2 YYDKDF (reference sequence). CDR3 size: 17 residues. V lost 1 base, J lost 3 bases, and 16 bases lay in between. The repertoire was sequenced with immunoSEQ multiplex PCR; TCRdb's copy has only in-frame clones and lacks some. This table holds under 250,000 clones, 85% to 95% found once. The study's findings and limits: Reportedly, diagnosis of cytomegalovirus status by the classifier showed high specificity and sensitivity.

The donors were in the roughly 110-subject validation cohort; that cohort was separate from the roughly 680-subject first cohort. V usage is TRBV15 and J usage is TRBJ2-1; possible D gene TRBD2, 5 bases. The sample comprised PBMCs. The sequence was collected from a woman aged 18-30 years in good health and CMV-seronegative. In nucleotides, the CDR3 is TGTGCCACCAGCAGAGCATCCGGAGGCCCTCTCTACAATGAGCAGTTCTTC. It translates to CATSRASGGPLYNEQFF.